These 20 T cell receptor beta chains were all obtained from the same sample, sequenced in a study of T cell clones after liver transplantation (dated by TCRdb to between 2019 and 2020). Receptors were amplified or captured by the immunoSEQ multiplex PCR assay. Imported from immuneACCESS, the table was reduced by TCRdb to in-frame sequences with V and J called. These copies leave out some clones; in studies compared against another copy, an unresolved V gene accounts for under half, and the cause of the remainder is not known. The sample table contains under 85,000 clones; only one count was recorded for roughly 80% of them. The ten largest clones take up around 0.72% of the sample. The material sequenced was CD4+ T cells from blood, taken 12 months after liver transplant. These receptor sequences come from a human patient who received a liver transplant. Some T cells may be donor cells from the graft after a transplant.

The gene calls are TRBV7-8 and TRBJ1-5, with TRBD1 matching 7 bases. The V segment lost 5 bases and the J segment 5 bases; nucleotides outside the gene matches: 12. The CDR3 has 16 residues. Germline CDR1 is SGHVS and CDR2 is FQNEAQ. The CDR3 DNA follows: TGTGCCAGCAGCAAATCCCGACAGGGCGGGGATCAGCCCCAGCATTTT. As protein: CASSKSRQGGDQPQHF.

V usage is TRBV28 and J usage is TRBJ1-2; possibly TRBD1 for D (5 bases). V was clipped by 8 bases and J by 5 bases, with 18 bases between them. CDR1 and CDR2 (germline): MDHEN, SYDVKM. The CDR3 contains 14 residues. For the CDR3, the DNA is TGTGCCAGCCACCATGGGGGGTGGGGGTATGGCTACACCTTC. Protein sequence: CASHHGGWGYGYTF.

The V call is TRBV7-2, the J call TRBJ2-7, with 10 bases lining up with TRBD1. This CDR3 is 15 amino acids long. Germline V lookup: CDR1 SGHTA, CDR2 FQGNSA. The J segment lost 2 bases and the V segment lost 1 base, leaving 2 bases of the junction unmatched. The CDR3 loop is CASSLVGQGAYEQYF. In DNA, the CDR3 is TGTGCCAGCAGCTTAGTCGGACAGGGGGCCTACGAGCAGTACTTC. The variable domain in full, with the rest retrieved from reference TRBV7-2 and TRBJ2-7, is GAGVSQSPSNKVTEKGKDVELRCDPISGHTALYWYRQSLGQGLEFLIYFQGNSAPDKSGLPSDRFSAERTGGSVSTLTIQRTQQEDSAVYLCASSLVGQGAYEQYFGPGTRLTVT.

This clone was observed once. The chain carries TRBV7-3 and TRBJ2-1; D ambiguous. V lost 5 bases to trimming and J lost 0 bases, with 11 bases between them. CDR1 is SGHTA and CDR2 is FQGTGA in the germline V gene. This CDR3 contains 15 residues. The CDR3: CASSPRSSSYNEQFF. DNA for the CDR3: TGTGCCAGCAGCCCCCGGTCGAGCTCCTACAATGAGCAGTTCTTC.

This clone has a single count. This chain links TRBV28 with TRBJ2-7; 8 nucleotides align to TRBD1. The CDR3 has 14 amino acids. Trimming cost V 8 bases and J 3 bases; bases outside gene matches: 9. Germline V lookup: CDR1 MDHEN, CDR2 SYDVKM. The CDR3 here is CASGPGTGYYEQYF. The CDR3 nucleotides read TGTGCCAGCGGCCCCGGGACAGGATACTACGAGCAGTACTTC.

This chain connects TRBV18 to TRBJ2-7; 9 nucleotides agree with TRBD2. V lost 4 bases to trimming and J lost 4 bases; unmatched junction nucleotides: 14. Germline CDR1 reads KGHSH; CDR2 reads LQKENI. This CDR3 has 17 amino acids. The CDR3 DNA is TGTGCCAGCTCACAGGGTCAACTGGCGGGAGGGCTGTACGAGCAGTACTTC. Translating gives CASSQGQLAGGLYEQYF.

The chain couples TRBV18 to TRBJ1-2; D perhaps matches TRBD1 (5 bases). Germline V gene sequence: CDR1 KGHSH, CDR2 LQKENI. V was shortened by 3 bases and J by 7 bases, with 12 bases between the two germline ends. The CDR3 covers 13 residues. DNA for the CDR3: TGTGCCAGCTCACCCCGGGGGGAAGGTGGCTACACCTTC. Protein product: CASSPRGEGGYTF. Based on the CDR3 plus reference TRBV18 and TRBJ1-2, the full variable domain is NAGVMQNPRHLVRRRGQEARLRCSPMKGHSHVYWYRQLPEEGLKFMVYLQKENIIDESGMPKERFSAEFPKEGPSILRIQQVVRGDSAAYFCASSPRGEGGYTFGSGTRLTVV.

The J gene is TRBJ1-4, the V gene TRBV19; D call uncertain. The CDR3 has 14 residues. The V end was cut by 5 bases, the J end by 8 bases, with 15 bases between. Per the germline V gene, CDR1 is LNHDA and CDR2 is SQIVND (reference sequence). CDR3 in amino acids: CASSSLTVREKLFF. The DNA of the CDR3 is TGTGCCAGTAGTTCCCTGACGGTGCGGGAAAAACTGTTTTTT.

The chain is built from TRBV5-6 and TRBJ2-6, with D possibly TRBD2 on 5 matching bases. Germline CDR1 and CDR2: SGHDT and YYEEEE. Trimming took 2 bases from V and 1 from J, leaving 16 bases between them. The CDR3 has 18 amino acids. CDR3: CASSLLSPTGSGANVLTF. The CDR3 DNA reads TGTGCCAGCAGCTTACTATCCCCGACGGGATCTGGGGCCAACGTCCTGACTTTC.

This chain connects TRBV7-2 to TRBJ1-5, with D uncertain. Trimming stripped 6 bases from V and 3 bases from J, with 9 bases between. CDR1 is SGHTA, CDR2 FQGNSA, per germline. The CDR3 is 13 residues long. In nucleotides, the CDR3 is TGTGCCAGCAGGCGAGACTTCAATCAGCCCCAGCATTTT. Translation: CASRRDFNQPQHF.

The V call is TRBV28, the J call TRBJ1-5, with 10 bases matching TRBD1. Germline CDR1 and CDR2: MDHEN and SYDVKM. This CDR3 has 18 amino acids. J lost 6 bases, V lost 6 bases, and 17 bases had no gene match. The CDR3 nucleotides are TGTGCCAGCAGACCGGGACAGGGGACACCCGTTAAATCTCAGCCCCAGCATTTT. Its translation: CASRPGQGTPVKSQPQHF.

This rearrangement joins TRBV5-4 to TRBJ2-1; TRBD2 agrees at 8 bases. From germline, CDR1 is SGHNT and CDR2 YYREEE (reference sequence). This CDR3 is 16 amino acids long. V shed 0 bases and J 7 bases; nucleotides not matched to a gene: 9. CDR3: CASSLGSGGPNNEQFF. CDR3 coding DNA: TGTGCCAGCAGCTTGGGTTCGGGAGGGCCTAATAATGAGCAGTTCTTC.

The chain is built from TRBV15 and TRBJ2-3; D is unclear. CDR3 length: 14 amino acids. Trimming shortened V by 0 bases and J by 3 bases, and 7 bases separated the two germline ends. CDR1 LNHNV and CDR2 YYDKDF come from the germline V gene (reference sequence). DNA for the CDR3: TGTGCCACCAGCAGAGATCGCGGTACAGATACGCAGTATTTT. It specifies CATSRDRGTDTQYF.

The rearrangement uses TRBV19 and TRBJ1-5, with TRBD1 matching 11 bases. From germline, CDR1 is LNHDA and CDR2 SQIVND (reference sequence). The junction had 4 bases not matched to a gene; V was cut back by 7 bases and J by 2 bases. The length of the CDR3 is 15 residues. The DNA of the CDR3 is TGTGCCAGTACCAAGGACAGGGGGCGCAATCAGCCCCAGCATTTT. Encoded protein: CASTKDRGRNQPQHF.

Only a few counts were recorded for this clone. V and J are TRBV11-3 and TRBJ2-6, with 7 bases identical to TRBD1. The trim removed 5 bases at V and 0 bases at J, leaving 13 bases unmatched. The CDR3 is made up of 19 amino acids. CDR1 is SGHNT and CDR2 is YENEEA in the germline V gene. CDR3 sequence: CASSHTFEGAGSGANVLTF. CDR3 bases: TGTGCCAGCAGCCACACCTTCGAGGGGGCCGGCTCTGGGGCCAACGTCCTGACTTTC.

The chain uses TRBV19 and TRBJ1-1; tentative D call: TRBD1 (6 bases). V was shortened by 6 bases and J by 5 bases, with 19 bases between the two germline ends. Germline lookup yields CDR1 LNHDA and CDR2 SQIVND (reference sequence). There are 15 residues in the CDR3. The CDR3 coding sequence is TGTGCCAGTAGATGGGGGCGGCAGGGGTCAACTGAAGCTTTCTTT. It is translated as CASRWGRQGSTEAFF.

This chain joins TRBV5-4 and TRBJ1-4; 7 bases align to TRBD1. This CDR3 comprises 14 residues. V trimming: 5 bases; J trimming: 3 bases; junction bases outside the gene matches: 4. CDR1 and CDR2 from the germline V gene are SGHNT and YYREEE (reference sequence). CDR3 region: CASRSGGPNEKLFF. In nucleotides, the CDR3 is TGTGCCAGCAGATCAGGGGGTCCTAATGAAAAACTGTTTTTT.

The V gene is TRBV11-2, the J gene TRBJ2-7; 7 bases match TRBD2. The CDR3 spans 15 residues. Germline V CDR1 and CDR2: SGHAT, FQNNGV. Losses at the gene ends were 3 bases for V and 2 bases for J; bases not matched to a gene: 7. The CDR3 is CASSFGLEAPYEQYF. The CDR3 bases are TGTGCCAGCAGCTTCGGACTAGAGGCCCCCTACGAGCAGTACTTC.

V usage is TRBV9 and J usage is TRBJ1-1, with 10 positions matching TRBD1. The CDR3 is made up of 15 amino acids. Germline V gives CDR1 SGDLS, CDR2 YYNGEE. J gave up 5 bases and V 4 bases, and 8 bases lay outside the gene matches. The CDR3 DNA follows: TGTGCCAGCAGCTCCCGGACAGGGGGGGGAACTGAAGCTTTCTTT. Translating gives CASSSRTGGGTEAFF. Full variable domain (rest looked up from reference TRBV9 and TRBJ1-1): DSGVTQTPKHLITATGQRVTLRCSPRSGDLSVYWYQQSLDQGLQFLIQYYNGEERAKGNILERFSAQQFPDLHSELNLSSLELGDSALYFCASSSRTGGGTEAFFGQGTRLTVV.

The chain carries TRBV4-3 and TRBJ2-3; D is perhaps TRBD2 (6 bases). Germline CDR1 LGHNA, CDR2 YSLEER. V lost 1 base to trimming and J lost 1 base, with 12 bases between them. The CDR3 length is 16 residues. The CDR3 bases are TGCGCCAGCAGCCAAGTTCTGACGGGAGGCACAGATACGCAGTATTTT. Translating gives CASSQVLTGGTDTQYF.